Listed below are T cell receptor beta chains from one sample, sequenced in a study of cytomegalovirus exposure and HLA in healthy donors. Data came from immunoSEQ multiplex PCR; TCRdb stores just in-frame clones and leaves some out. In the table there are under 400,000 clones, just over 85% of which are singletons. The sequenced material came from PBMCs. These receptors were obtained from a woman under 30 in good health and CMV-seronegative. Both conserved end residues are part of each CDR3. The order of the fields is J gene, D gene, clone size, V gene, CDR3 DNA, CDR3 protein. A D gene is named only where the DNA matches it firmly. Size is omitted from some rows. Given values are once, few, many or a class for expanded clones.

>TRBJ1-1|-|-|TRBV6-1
TGTGCCAGCAGTGATTGGCTGGGTGGAGGGAACACTGAAGCTTTCTTT
CASSDWLGGGNTEAFF
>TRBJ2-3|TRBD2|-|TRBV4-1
TGCGCCAGCACCGAAAGGAGCGGGGCTCCAGATACGCAGTATTTT
CASTERSGAPDTQYF
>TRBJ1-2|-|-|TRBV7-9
TGTGCCAGCAGCATGGGACACCCCTATGGCTACACCTTC
CASSMGHPYGYTF
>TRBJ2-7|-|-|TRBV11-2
TGTGCCAGCAGCGCCCAGGAGGGGACCGAGCAGTACTTC
CASSAQEGTEQYF
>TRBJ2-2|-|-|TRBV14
TGTGCCAGCAGCCAAGCCCCCCATCTGAGGGCGAACACCGGGGAGCTGTTTTTT
CASSQAPHLRANTGELFF
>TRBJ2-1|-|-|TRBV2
TGTGCCACTACTTGGGCCTCCAATGAGCAGTTCTTC
CATTWASNEQFF
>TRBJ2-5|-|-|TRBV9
TGTGCCAGCAGCCTCAGCTCGGGTCAAGAGACCCAGTACTTC
CASSLSSGQETQYF
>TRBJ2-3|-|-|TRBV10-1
TGCGCCAGCAACTCTGAGCGCGATACAGATACGCAGTATTTT
CASNSERDTDTQYF
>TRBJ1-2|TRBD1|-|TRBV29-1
TGCAGCGTGAATACAGGGGATTACTATGGCTACACCTTC
CSVNTGDYYGYTF
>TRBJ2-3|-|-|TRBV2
TGTGCCAGCCTAAACAGGAAAAACACAGATACGCAGTATTTT
CASLNRKNTDTQYF
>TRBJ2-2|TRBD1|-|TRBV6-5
TGTGCCAGCAGAACCGACAGGGGGAACACCGGGGAGCTGTTTTTT
CASRTDRGNTGELFF
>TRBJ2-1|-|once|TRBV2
TGTGCCAGCATAGCACTCATGAGCCAGTTCTTC
CASIALMSQFF
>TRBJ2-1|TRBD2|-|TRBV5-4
TGTGCCAGCAGCTTGTCTGTGGCGACTAGCGCCTACAATGAGCAGTTCTTC
CASSLSVATSAYNEQFF
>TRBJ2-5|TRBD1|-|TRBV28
TGTGCCAGCAGTTTAGTCAGGGGGCAAGAGACCCAGTACTTC
CASSLVRGQETQYF
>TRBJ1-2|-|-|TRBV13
TGTGCCAGCAGCTTAGGGGGGGCGCTTATGGGCTACACCTTC
CASSLGGALMGYTF
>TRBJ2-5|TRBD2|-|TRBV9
TGTGCCAGCAGCGGGACTAGCGGGGTATATGGGACCCAGTACTTC
CASSGTSGVYGTQYF
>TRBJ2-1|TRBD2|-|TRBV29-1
TGCAGCGTTGAAGGTAGCGGGACCTTGAATGAGCAGTTCTTC
CSVEGSGTLNEQFF
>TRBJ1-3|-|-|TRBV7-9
TGTGCCAGCAGCCCAGTAAGACAAGGCGGAAACACCATATATTTT
CASSPVRQGGNTIYF